This T cell receptor beta chain derives from a study of T-cell reconstitution after alpha-beta-depleted transplantation in children (dated by TCRdb to 2015 to 2016). About the investigation overall: Using TCR repertoire profiling, the study quantitatively followed how T-cell immune reconstitution unfolded in children after TCRalphabeta/CD19-depleted allogeneic hematopoietic cell transplantation.

This clonotype was recorded many times. Its target antigen remains unknown. No much larger clone exists at a distance of one base, and base qualities are not known. Libraries were built with PCR. The sequencer was an Illumina HiSeq 2500. TCR libraries were prepared with molecular barcoding, using unique molecular identifiers to normalize TCRbeta repertoire quantification. TCRdb handled the public reads itself, with Q25 trimming in fastp and clone calling in MiXCR, and kept productive beta chains. Rows with one shared CDR3 protein collapse into an entry with the most common genes and DNA. This sample lists 350,000 to 400,000 distinct CDR3 sequences; 13% were detected once. The top ten hold around 4% of the sample. Based on the germline V gene, the CDR1 and CDR2 sequences are LGHNA and YNFKEQ. The CDR3 runs 15 residues from the cysteine to the phenylalanine. The kept DNA is CDR3 alone, 45 bases in frame from the first base. Trimming takes 3 bases from V and 0 bases from J, and the germline ends sit 9 bases apart.

Recombination linked TRBV4-2 to TRBJ2-1; no D segment can be confidently identified. This sequence was found in a human donor who donated a stem cell graft to a child with Fanconi anemia. Sequencing was performed on PBMCs, taken from the stem cell graft. At the DNA level, the sequence is TGTGCCAGCAGCCACAGTAAGAGCTCCTACAATGAGCAGTTCTTC. The encoded protein is CASSHSKSSYNEQFF.